Presented here are 4 T cell receptor beta chains from one specimen sequenced in a study of blood T cell repertoires in COVID-19. TCRdb keeps only in-frame clones here, not all; method: immunoSEQ multiplex PCR. This table has around 76,000 clones, around 89% appearing once. Sequences were obtained from peripheral blood. These receptors were collected from a man aged 60 to 69 with acute or convalescent COVID-19.

The rearrangement joins TRBV10-3 to TRBJ1-2; TRBD1 agrees at 9 bases. There are 15 residues in the CDR3. Germline CDR1 ENHRY, CDR2 SYGVKD. With V trimmed by 6 bases and J by 6 bases, 11 bases remained unmatched. CDR3: CAISPRTGDFDGYTF. The CDR3 nucleotides are TGTGCCATCAGCCCTCGGACAGGGGATTTCGATGGCTACACCTTC.

This clone was recorded once. J is TRBJ1-1 and V is TRBV5-8, with 7 bases fitting TRBD1. Per the germline V gene, CDR1 is SGHTS and CDR2 is YDEGEE. Trimming cost V 4 bases and J 4 bases; bases outside gene matches: 10. The CDR3 is 15 residues long. CDR3 coding DNA: TGTGCCAGCAGCCTAGGGGGCCGAAGGAGCACTGAAGCTTTCTTT. Amino acid sequence: CASSLGGRRSTEAFF.

The J gene is TRBJ1-3, the V gene TRBV4-1; D is possibly TRBD1 (6 bases). CDR3 length: 15 amino acids. Germline CDR1 and CDR2: MGHRA and YSYEKL. Trimming took off 0 bases at V and 3 bases at J, with 9 bases between the two ends. The CDR3 region is CASSQDTGHGNTIYF. The CDR3 DNA follows: TGCGCCAGCAGCCAAGATACAGGGCATGGAAACACCATATATTTT.

The chain carries TRBV24-1 and TRBJ2-7; D gene ambiguous. The CDR3 loop spans 13 amino acids. The V gene's germline CDR1 is KGHDR and CDR2 SFDVKD. With 4 bases removed from V and 4 bases from J, the gap between germline ends came to 10 bases. The DNA for the CDR3 is TGTGCCACCAGTGACACAGTGGGTTACGAGCAGTACTTC. It specifies CATSDTVGYEQYF.